What follows is one T cell receptor beta chain and its context. The data belong to a study of blood T cell repertoires in COVID-19. The overall study: Researchers got acute and convalescent COVID-19 samples from the United States, Italy and Spain. T cells, B-cell-depleted T cells, or PBMCs provided the cDNA or gDNA that served as material.

This CDR3 region has 14 residues. Germline V gene sequence: CDR1 ENHRY, CDR2 SYGVKD. The ends were cut back, 8 bases at V and 3 bases at J, with 14 bases in the middle. Per the original data handling: Estimation of nucleated cell counts relied on the amplification of reference gene primers. The protocol was immunoSEQ multiplex PCR, while the TCRdb copy is restricted to in-frame clones and leaves out a portion. The V and J calls and clone size were taken over from that table, and D and trimming were inferred from the DNA. Of about 380,000 clones listed, almost 90% are singletons. The receptor was derived from a man younger than 30 with active or convalescent COVID-19. V is TRBV10-3 and J is TRBJ1-5; D may be TRBD1 (5 bases). Sequencing was carried out using peripheral blood. The CDR3 DNA follows: TGTGCCATCGGTGGTGGCAGGGACAATCAGCCCCAGCATTTT. This codes for CAIGGGRDNQPQHF.